Each of the 29 T cell receptor beta chains below was sequenced from the same sample in a study of T cell responses to AZD1222 COVID-19 vaccine. Sequenced by immunoSEQ multiplex PCR; TCRdb stores in-frame clones only, minus some. The table includes 70,000 to 90,000 clones, roughly 89% detected once. Sequencing used peripheral blood, obtained on day 0 of AZD1222 vaccination. Every receptor here comes from an adult in good health.

The V and J genes are TRBV6-5 and TRBJ2-1; no clear D. Germline loops: CDR1 MNHEY, CDR2 SVGAGI. Trimming cost V 8 bases and J 2 bases, with 7 bases left between them. The CDR3 totals 12 residues. The CDR3 coding sequence is TGTGCCAGCGCTAGTGCCTACAATGAGCAGTTCTTC. Amino acid sequence: CASASAYNEQFF.

The genes are TRBV6-1 and TRBJ1-5; a possible D gene is TRBD1 (5 bases). This CDR3 is 17 amino acids long. Trimming removed 1 base at V and 3 bases at J, with 16 bases between. Germline CDR1 reads MNHNS; CDR2 reads SASEGT. The CDR3 DNA is TGTGCCAGCAGTGAAGGTGTGCGGGACTCAGACAATCAGCCCCAGCATTTT. Protein product: CASSEGVRDSDNQPQHF.

The chain recombines TRBV4-1 with TRBJ1-4; D is unresolved. Between the trimmed V and J ends, which lost 0 bases and 7 bases, there was a span of 15 bases. Germline CDR1 MGHRA, CDR2 YSYEKL. The CDR3 covers 16 residues. CDR3: CASSQDSGLSAEKLFF. The CDR3 bases are TGCGCCAGCAGCCAAGATAGCGGGCTGTCTGCTGAAAAACTGTTTTTT.

The V gene is TRBV11-1, the J gene TRBJ2-1; 11 positions match TRBD2. Per the germline V gene, CDR1 is SGHAT and CDR2 is FQDESV (reference sequence). With 4 bases clipped from V and 5 bases from J, the junction kept 10 bases outside the gene matches. CDR3 size: 17 residues. CDR3 region: CASSSALTSGKNNEQFF. For the CDR3, the DNA is TGTGCCAGCAGCTCAGCCTTGACTAGCGGGAAGAACAATGAGCAGTTCTTC.

The CDR3 DNA reads TGTGCCAGCAGCTTCCAGTTGAACACTGAAGCTTTCTTT. It codes for CASSFQLNTEAFF. The V gene is TRBV11-2, the J gene TRBJ1-1, with D hard to call. The CDR3 is made up of 13 amino acids. V shed 3 bases and J shed 0 bases, with 5 bases lying between them. CDR1 SGHAT and CDR2 FQNNGV come from the germline V gene.

The rearrangement uses TRBV19 and TRBJ1-1; D is uncertain. V was trimmed by 7 bases and J by 1 base, leaving 10 bases between them. The CDR3 is 13 amino acids. Germline CDR1 is LNHDA and CDR2 is SQIVND (reference sequence). The DNA for the CDR3 is TGTGCCAGTATAGGACGGGGGAACACTGAAGCTTTCTTT. This translates into CASIGRGNTEAFF.

The chain recombines TRBV7-2 with TRBJ1-2; 9 bases fit TRBD1. CDR3 size: 15 residues. CDR1 and CDR2 (germline): SGHTA, FQGNSA. The V segment lost 5 bases and the J segment 8 bases; nucleotides outside the gene matches: 12. The DNA for the CDR3 is TGTGCCAGCAGCCCCTGGACAGGGGCCCGAGGGGGCTACACCTTC. Translation: CASSPWTGARGGYTF.

The gene calls are TRBV19 and TRBJ2-2; a weak D match, TRBD2 (6 bases). This CDR3 has 15 residues. Germline-derived CDR1 and CDR2 are LNHDA and SQIVND (reference sequence). The germline V and J ends were trimmed by 6 bases and 1 base, with 12 bases remaining between them. CDR3 protein: CASSPTRVNTGELFF. CDR3 sequence (DNA): TGTGCCAGTAGCCCGACTAGAGTGAACACCGGGGAGCTGTTTTTT.

This chain connects TRBV6-5 to TRBJ2-2; 8 bases agree with TRBD2. Germline-derived CDR1 and CDR2 are MNHEY and SVGAGI. Trimming cost V 5 bases and J 2 bases; bases outside gene matches: 4. This CDR3 region has 15 residues. The CDR3 reads CASSKTSVNTGELFF. CDR3 DNA sequence: TGTGCCAGCAGTAAGACTAGCGTAAACACCGGGGAGCTGTTTTTT.

The rearrangement links TRBV20-1 to TRBJ2-7; weak D call: TRBD2 (6 bases). The germline CDR1 and CDR2 sequences are DFQATT and SNEGSKA (reference sequence). V was cut by 3 bases and J by 2 bases, with 17 bases left in between. CDR3 length equals 15 residues. CDR3 sequence: CSASLTSGGPYEQYF. The CDR3, as DNA: TGCAGTGCTAGTTTGACTAGTGGGGGACCCTACGAGCAGTACTTC.

The chain links TRBV5-6 to TRBJ2-3; D is ambiguous. Trimming took off 1 base at V and 2 bases at J, with 11 bases between the two ends. The CDR3 spans 15 residues. The germline V gene has CDR1 SGHDT and CDR2 YYEEEE. DNA of the CDR3: TGTGCCAGCAGCTTGACGGGTGTAGTCACAGATACGCAGTATTTT. This gives the protein CASSLTGVVTDTQYF.

CDR3 in amino acids: CASRLAGVSNTEAFF. CDR3 nucleotide sequence: TGTGCAAGTCGCTTAGCGGGGGTCTCGAACACTGAAGCTTTCTTT. J is TRBJ1-1 and V is TRBV12-2. TRBV12-2 is tagged as a pseudogene. The CDR3 totals 15 residues.

This clone showed up just once. The J gene is TRBJ1-2, the V gene TRBV5-1; 11 bases are shared with TRBD1. With V trimmed by 2 bases and J by 10 bases, 7 bases remained unmatched. Germline lookup yields CDR1 SGHRS and CDR2 YFSETQ. This CDR3 contains 14 residues. The chain's CDR3 is CASSFGQGASYYTF. The CDR3 region has the DNA TGCGCCAGCAGCTTTGGACAGGGGGCGTCCTACTACACCTTC.

The V gene is TRBV19, the J gene TRBJ2-2; D is unclear. Germline assignment: CDR1 LNHDA and CDR2 SQIVND (reference sequence). Trimming removed 0 bases at V and 3 bases at J, with 8 bases between. The CDR3 sequence is 15 residues long. CDR3 in DNA: TGTGCCAGTAGTATAGATCAAGGATACACCGGGGAGCTGTTTTTT. Its translation: CASSIDQGYTGELFF.

The J gene is TRBJ2-7, the V gene TRBV6-5; TRBD2 agrees at 9 bases. V dropped 5 bases and J dropped 3; count of bases not matched to a gene: 8. Germline loops: CDR1 MNHEY, CDR2 SVGAGI. The CDR3 extends over 15 amino acids. CDR3 protein: CASSPGLAFLYEQYF. The DNA for the CDR3 is TGTGCCAGCAGTCCGGGACTAGCCTTTCTCTACGAGCAGTACTTC.

V and J are TRBV6-5 and TRBJ2-7; D unclear. Germline CDR1 MNHEY, CDR2 SVGAGI. The CDR3 has 15 amino acids. The ends were cut back, 6 bases at V and 3 bases at J, with 18 bases in the middle. CDR3 coding DNA: TGTGCCAGCAGCCACGCGCGACTCGAGAACTACGAGCAGTACTTC. This translates into CASSHARLENYEQYF.

The J gene is TRBJ1-4, the V gene TRBV4-2; TRBD1 matches at 7 bases. Germline V gene data show CDR1 as LGHNA and CDR2 as YNFKEQ. CDR3 length: 14 amino acids. V was clipped by 0 bases and J by 13 bases; unmatched bases: 8. The CDR3 DNA sequence: TGTGCCAGCAGCCAAGATGCAGGGGGGAGGGTACTGTTTTTT. It codes for CASSQDAGGRVLFF.

This sequence joins TRBV6-5 and TRBJ2-7, with D tentatively TRBD1 or TRBD2 (5 bases each). The CDR3 sequence is 13 residues long. Between the trimmed V and J ends, which lost 4 bases and 7 bases, there was a span of 14 bases. Germline-derived CDR1 and CDR2 are MNHEY and SVGAGI. CDR3 region: CASSLGSPGEQYF. Written as DNA, the CDR3 is TGTGCCAGCAGTTTGGGGAGCCCAGGGGAGCAGTACTTC.

The chain is built from TRBV5-1 and TRBJ1-2; D might be TRBD1 (6 bases). The germline CDR1 and CDR2 sequences are SGHRS and YFSETQ. V lost 5 bases and J lost 2, with 10 bases in between. CDR3 length: 13 residues. CDR3 bases: TGCGCCAGCAGTCCGGGGGCGAACTATGGCTACACCTTC. Encoded protein: CASSPGANYGYTF.

This clone was detected once. CDR3 coding DNA: TGTGCCAGCAGCTTGGGAGGGCTTGGCTACACCTTC. This encodes CASSLGGLGYTF. The V gene is TRBV5-6, the J gene TRBJ1-2; the D is unclear. CDR3 length: 12 residues. Germline V gene data show CDR1 as SGHDT and CDR2 as YYEEEE. The germline V and J ends were trimmed by 0 bases and 7 bases, with 7 bases remaining between them.

The chain recombines TRBV6-2 or TRBV6-3 with TRBJ1-5; D call uncertain. The V gene's germline CDR1 is MNHEY and CDR2 SVGEGT. The CDR3 length is 15 residues. V lost 0 bases to trimming and J lost 2 bases, with 8 bases between them. In DNA, the CDR3 is TGTGCCAGCAGTTACTCGGTCCAGGGCAATCAGCCCCAGCATTTT. Translating gives CASSYSVQGNQPQHF.

CDR3 nucleotides: TGCGCCAGCAGCCAAGAACGTACCGACAGGGAGGACGCCTATGGCTACACCTTC. It encodes CASSQERTDREDAYGYTF. The chain carries TRBV4-3 and TRBJ1-2; TRBD1 matches at 7 bases. Germline V gene sequence: CDR1 LGHNA, CDR2 YSLEER. CDR3 length: 18 amino acids. Trimming cost V 0 bases and J 4 bases; bases outside gene matches: 14.

This clone appeared a single time. This chain uses TRBV12-5 with TRBJ1-3, with TRBD1 as a possible D gene (6 bases). The CDR3 totals 17 residues. Trimming pared 3 bases from V and 0 bases from J, leaving 15 bases between. Germline lookup yields CDR1 LGHNT and CDR2 FRNRAP. The CDR3 region is CASGFMVGGTSGNTIYF. CDR3 nucleotides: TGTGCTAGTGGTTTTATGGTTGGGGGCACCTCTGGAAACACCATATATTTT.

This CDR3 reads CASSPPGEVQPQHF. CDR3 DNA: TGTGCCAGCAGCCCTCCTGGGGAAGTTCAGCCCCAGCATTTT. The V and J genes are TRBV7-9 and TRBJ1-5, with unresolved D. The CDR3 has 14 amino acids. CDR1 SEHNR and CDR2 FQNEAQ come from the germline V gene (reference sequence). Trimming removed 5 bases from V and 6 bases from J, with 14 bases in between.

The CDR3 loop reads CASSDEVYYGYTF. CDR3 nucleotide sequence: TGTGCCAGCAGTGATGAAGTCTACTATGGCTACACCTTC. The chain combines TRBV2 with TRBJ1-2; no clear D gene. V lost 3 bases and J lost 3, with 8 bases in between. This CDR3 region has 13 residues. CDR1 is SNHLY and CDR2 is FYNNEI in the germline V gene.

V and J are TRBV19 and TRBJ1-2; 8 nucleotides line up with TRBD1. CDR3 length: 16 amino acids. Germline V gene data show CDR1 as LNHDA and CDR2 as SQIVND (reference sequence). With V trimmed by 6 bases and J by 3 bases, 12 bases remained unmatched. CDR3 in amino acids: CASRSPSTGVDYGYTF. The CDR3 nucleotides are TGTGCCAGTAGATCGCCCTCGACAGGGGTTGACTATGGCTACACCTTC.

This chain uses TRBV4-1 with TRBJ2-7, with D possibly TRBD2 on 6 matching bases. The ends were cut back, 5 bases at V and 2 bases at J, with 16 bases in the middle. The CDR3 is made up of 15 amino acids. The germline CDR1 and CDR2 sequences are MGHRA and YSYEKL. This CDR3 reads CASSYEWGRPYEQYF. Written as DNA, the CDR3 is TGCGCCAGCAGCTATGAATGGGGGAGGCCCTACGAGCAGTACTTC.

The gene calls are TRBV5-1 and TRBJ2-5; D gene unclear. This CDR3 has 14 residues. Germline values: CDR1 SGHRS, CDR2 YFSETQ. Trimming pared 2 bases from V and 1 base from J, leaving 9 bases between. The CDR3 loop is CASSFHVSQETQYF. Written as DNA, the CDR3 is TGCGCCAGCAGCTTTCACGTAAGCCAAGAGACCCAGTACTTC. The full variable domain, completed using reference TRBV5-1 and TRBJ2-5, is KAGVTQTPRYLIKTRGQQVTLSCSPISGHRSVSWYQQTPGQGLQFLFEYFSETQRNKGNFPGRFSGRQFSNSRSEMNVSTLELGDSALYLCASSFHVSQETQYFGPGTRLLVL.

This clone has just one count. The chain links TRBV9 to TRBJ1-1, with 7 bases fitting TRBD1. Trimming at V came to 6 bases and at J to 1 base, leaving 15 bases not matched to a gene. Germline CDR1 and CDR2: SGDLS and YYNGEE. This CDR3 is built from 17 residues. As DNA, the CDR3 is TGTGCCAGCACCGCTTACCCTGCAGGGGGGCAGAACACTGAAGCTTTCTTT. It encodes CASTAYPAGGQNTEAFF.